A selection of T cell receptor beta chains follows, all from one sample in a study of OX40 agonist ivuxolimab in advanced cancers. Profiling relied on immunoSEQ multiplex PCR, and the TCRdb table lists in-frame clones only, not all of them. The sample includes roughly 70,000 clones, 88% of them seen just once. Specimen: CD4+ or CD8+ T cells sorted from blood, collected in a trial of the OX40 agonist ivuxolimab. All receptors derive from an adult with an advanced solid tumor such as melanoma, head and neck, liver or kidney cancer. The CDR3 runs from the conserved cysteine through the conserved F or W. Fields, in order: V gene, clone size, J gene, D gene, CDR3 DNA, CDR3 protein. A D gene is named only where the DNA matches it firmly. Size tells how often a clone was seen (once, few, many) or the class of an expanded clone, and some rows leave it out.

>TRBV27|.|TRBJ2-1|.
TGTGCCAGCAGTTTAGTAGGGACCACCTTCGGGAATGAGCAGTTCTTC
CASSLVGTTFGNEQFF
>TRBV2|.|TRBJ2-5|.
TGTGCCAGCAGCCGATGGGGGGAGACCCAGTACTTC
CASSRWGETQYF
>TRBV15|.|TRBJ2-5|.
TGTGCCACCAGCCCGGGCCTAATAGAGACCCAGTACTTC
CATSPGLIETQYF
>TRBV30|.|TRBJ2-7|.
TGTGCCTGGAGTCGGGACCCAACCTCCTACGAGCAGTACTTC
CAWSRDPTSYEQYF
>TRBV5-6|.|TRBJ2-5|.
TGTGCCAGCAGCTTTAGGGCCACTCGGATGACCCAGTACTTC
CASSFRATRMTQYF
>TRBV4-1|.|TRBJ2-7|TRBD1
TGCGCCAGCAGCCAAGAGGGACAGGGCTTCTACGAGCAGTACTTC
CASSQEGQGFYEQYF
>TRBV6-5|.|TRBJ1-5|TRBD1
TGTGCCAGCAGTTCCCGGACAGGGGCCCAGCATTTT
CASSSRTGAQHF
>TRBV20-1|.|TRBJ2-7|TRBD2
TGCAGTGCCCCTAGCGGCTACGAGCAGTACTTC
CSAPSGYEQYF
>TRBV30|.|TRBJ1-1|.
TGTGCCTGGAGTTTTTACGGCCTTAACACTGAAGCTTTCTTT
CAWSFYGLNTEAFF
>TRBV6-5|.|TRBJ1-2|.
TGTGCCAGCAGCTCCCTATATGGCTACACCTTC
CASSSLYGYTF
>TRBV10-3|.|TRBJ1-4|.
TGTGCCATCAGGAGGGGCCCGGCAACTAATGAAAAACTGTTTTTT
CAIRRGPATNEKLFF
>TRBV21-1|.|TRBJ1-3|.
TGTGCCAGCAATAGAAACGAATACTCTGGAAACACCATATATTTT
CASNRNEYSGNTIYF
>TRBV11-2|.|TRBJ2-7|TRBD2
TGTGCCAGCAGCTTAGGGCGGGGGGTCTACGAGCAGTACTTC
CASSLGRGVYEQYF
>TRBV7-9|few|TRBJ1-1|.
TGTGCCAGCAGCCCGAGGACAGTGATGAACACTGAAGCTTTCTTT
CASSPRTVMNTEAFF
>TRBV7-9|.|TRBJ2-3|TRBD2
TGTGCCAGCTCCCCCCCGGGAGGGTCTAGTGCAGATACGCAGTATTTT
CASSPPGGSSADTQYF
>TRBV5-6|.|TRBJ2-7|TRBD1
TGTGCCAGCAGCGCCGAACTCACCGGGACAGGGACCTACGAGCAGTACTTC
CASSAELTGTGTYEQYF
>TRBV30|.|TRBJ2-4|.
TGTGCCTGGAGTGGAGGGGGAATAGCCAAAAACATTCAGTACTTC
CAWSGGGIAKNIQYF
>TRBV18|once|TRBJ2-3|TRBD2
TGTGCCAGCTCACCCAGCGGGGGGGCATTAGATACGCAGTATTTT
CASSPSGGALDTQYF
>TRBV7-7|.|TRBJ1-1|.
TGTGCCAGCAGCTTAGGGCAGGGAACTGAAGCTTTCTTT
CASSLGQGTEAFF
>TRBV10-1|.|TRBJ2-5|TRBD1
TGCGCCAGTATACAGGGGGCTCGGGGAGAGACCCAGTACTTC
CASIQGARGETQYF
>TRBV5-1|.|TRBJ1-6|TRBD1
TGCGCCAGCAGCTTGGCCTCAGGGGGCTCCTATAATTCACCCCTCCACTTT
CASSLASGGSYNSPLHF
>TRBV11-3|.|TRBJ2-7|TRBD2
TGTGCCAGCAGCTTATATAGCGGGGACTCCTACGAGCAGTACTTC
CASSLYSGDSYEQYF
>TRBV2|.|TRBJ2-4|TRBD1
TGTGCCAGCACTATGACAGGGAACAAAAACATTCAGTACTTC
CASTMTGNKNIQYF
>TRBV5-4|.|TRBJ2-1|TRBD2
TGTGCCAGCAGCGGGGCGGGGGGCCTCTCCTACAATGAGCAGTTCTTC
CASSGAGGLSYNEQFF
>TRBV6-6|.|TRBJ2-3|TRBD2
TGTGCCAGCAGTAAACCGGGACTAGGTCTGTATTTT
CASSKPGLGLYF
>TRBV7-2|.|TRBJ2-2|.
TGTGCCAGCAGCTTAGTGGCTAGCGGGGAGCTGTTTTTT
CASSLVASGELFF
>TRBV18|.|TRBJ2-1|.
TGTGCCAGCTCACCACCCGGGGGCCGCGGATACAATGAGCAGTTCTTC
CASSPPGGRGYNEQFF
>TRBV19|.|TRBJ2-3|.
TGTGCCAGTATAGGTCGGCGGGGTACAGATACGCAGTATTTT
CASIGRRGTDTQYF
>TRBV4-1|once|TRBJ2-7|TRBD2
TGCGCCAGCAGCCAAGCGGTAGCGGGGGCCTCCTACGAGCAGTACTTC
CASSQAVAGASYEQYF
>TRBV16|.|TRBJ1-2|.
TGTGCCAGCAGCTCGTCGACAGGACGCGGATACACCTTC
CASSSSTGRGYTF
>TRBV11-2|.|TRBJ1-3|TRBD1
TGTGCCAGCACCTTCGACAGGGTCTCAGGAAACACCATATATTTT
CASTFDRVSGNTIYF
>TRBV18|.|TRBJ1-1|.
TGTGCCAGCTCACCACTGCTGGAGGTGGCTTTCTTT
CASSPLLEVAFF
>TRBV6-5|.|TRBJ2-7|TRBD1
TGTGCCAGCAGTTGGGACAGCTACGAGCAGTACTTC
CASSWDSYEQYF
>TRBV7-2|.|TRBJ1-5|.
TGTGCCAGCAGCTTATTCCGGACAGATCAGCCCCAGCATTTT
CASSLFRTDQPQHF
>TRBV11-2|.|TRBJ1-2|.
TGTGCCAGCAGCCCGGGCCCTAACTATGGCTACACCTTC
CASSPGPNYGYTF
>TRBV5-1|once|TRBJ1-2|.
TGCGCCAGCAGCTTGGAGGATAACTATGGCTACACCTTC
CASSLEDNYGYTF
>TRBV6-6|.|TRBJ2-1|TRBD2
TGTGCCAGCATCAAGGGAACTAGCGGGGGATGGAATGAGCAGTTCTTC
CASIKGTSGGWNEQFF
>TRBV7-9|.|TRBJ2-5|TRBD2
TGTGCCAGCAGCTTTAGCGGGGGGGCAGGGGAGACCCAGTACTTC
CASSFSGGAGETQYF
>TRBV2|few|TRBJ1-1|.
TGTGCCAGCAGTGATTTGACGGCGAACACTGAAGCTTTCTTT
CASSDLTANTEAFF
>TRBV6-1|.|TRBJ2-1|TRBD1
TGTGCCAGCAGGGTACAGGGGGCGAGTTACAATGAGCAGTTCTTC
CASRVQGASYNEQFF
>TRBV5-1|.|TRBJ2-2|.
TGCGCCAGCAGCTTGGTCCTGGATCTCGGGGGGGAGCTGTTTTTT
CASSLVLDLGGELFF
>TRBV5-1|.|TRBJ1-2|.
TGCGCCAGCAGCTCTAACCTACCAGGGGAGGGTAACTATGGCTACACCTTC
CASSSNLPGEGNYGYTF
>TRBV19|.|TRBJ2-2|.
TGTGGGCTGCGGTCGGAGAACACCGGGGAGCTGTTTTTT
CGLRSENTGELFF
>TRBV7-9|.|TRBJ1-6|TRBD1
TGTGCCAGCTCCGGGACAGGGAGTCCTGTTGGTAATTCACCCCTCCACTTT
CASSGTGSPVGNSPLHF
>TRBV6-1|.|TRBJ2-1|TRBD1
TGTGCCAGCGGAGGAGACAGGGTTGTAGACAATGAGCAGTTCTTC
CASGGDRVVDNEQFF
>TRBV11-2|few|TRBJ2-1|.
TGTGCCAGCAGCTTGGGGGGGGCCTCCTACAATGAGCAGTTCTTC
CASSLGGASYNEQFF
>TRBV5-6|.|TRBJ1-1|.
TGTGCCAGCAGCTTGGTAGACAGCCCAGCCGAAGCTTTCTTT
CASSLVDSPAEAFF
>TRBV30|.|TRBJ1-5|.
TGTGCCTGGAGTGAGGGGGAGGGGAATCAGCCCCAGCATTTT
CAWSEGEGNQPQHF
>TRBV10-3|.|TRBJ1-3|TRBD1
TGTGCCATCAGGCAGGGGGGTGAAGGAAACACCATATATTTT
CAIRQGGEGNTIYF
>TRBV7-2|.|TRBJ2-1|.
TGTGCCAGCAGCTTAAGACGAGCCACGGGTGAGCAGTTCTTC
CASSLRRATGEQFF
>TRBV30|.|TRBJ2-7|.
TGTGCCTGGAGTGGCGGCTCCAGCTACGGGCAGTACTTC
CAWSGGSSYGQYF
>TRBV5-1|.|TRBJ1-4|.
TGCGCCAGTAGGGGGGGAGCAACTAATGAAAAACTGTTTTTT
CASRGGATNEKLFF
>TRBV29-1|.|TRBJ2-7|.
TGCAGCGTTGGAAAAGACACCTTAACTCGGGAGCAGTACTTC
CSVGKDTLTREQYF
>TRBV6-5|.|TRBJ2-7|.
TGTGCCAGCAGTTCTCTGAAGGGTAGCGGAGGGACCGAGCAGTACTTC
CASSSLKGSGGTEQYF
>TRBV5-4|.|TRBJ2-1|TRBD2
TGTGCCAGCAGCTTGGGCGGGGGGGCCTACAATGAGCAGTTCTTC
CASSLGGGAYNEQFF
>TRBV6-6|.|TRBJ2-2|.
TGTGCCAGCAGTTACGCGTTAGGAGCGAACACCGGGGAGCTGTTTTTT
CASSYALGANTGELFF
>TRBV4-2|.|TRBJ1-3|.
TGTGCCAGCAGCCCCGCAGGGAGCTCTGGAAACACCATATATTTT
CASSPAGSSGNTIYF
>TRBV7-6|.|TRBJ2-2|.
TGTGCCAGCAGGTTCGGGAGCACCGGGGAGCTGTTTTTT
CASRFGSTGELFF